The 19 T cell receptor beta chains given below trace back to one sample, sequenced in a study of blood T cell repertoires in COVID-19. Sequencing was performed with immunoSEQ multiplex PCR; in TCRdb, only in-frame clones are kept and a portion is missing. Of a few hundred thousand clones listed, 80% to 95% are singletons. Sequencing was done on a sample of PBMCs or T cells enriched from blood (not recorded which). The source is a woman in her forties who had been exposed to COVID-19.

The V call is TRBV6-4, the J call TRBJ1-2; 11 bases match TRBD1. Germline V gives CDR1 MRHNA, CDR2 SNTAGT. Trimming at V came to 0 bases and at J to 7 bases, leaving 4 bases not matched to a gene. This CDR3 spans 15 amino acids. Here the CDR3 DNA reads TGTGCCAGCAGTGACTCAGGACAGGGGGCCGCTGGCTACACCTTC. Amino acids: CASSDSGQGAAGYTF.

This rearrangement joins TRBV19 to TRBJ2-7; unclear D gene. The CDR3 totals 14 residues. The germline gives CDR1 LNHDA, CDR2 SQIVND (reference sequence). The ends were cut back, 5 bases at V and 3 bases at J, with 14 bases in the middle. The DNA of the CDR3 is TGTGCCAGTAGTCCGCTAGATGCCGGCTACGAGCAGTACTTC. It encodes CASSPLDAGYEQYF.

The CDR3 coding sequence is TGTGCCAGCAGCTCACAGGGTACGAGCGCAGATACGCAGTATTTT. Its translation is CASSSQGTSADTQYF. The rearrangement joins TRBV7-3 to TRBJ2-3; maybe TRBD1 (6 bases). The CDR3 loop spans 15 amino acids. CDR1 SGHTA and CDR2 FQGTGA come from the germline V gene. V was cut by 4 bases and J by 4 bases, with 15 bases left in between.

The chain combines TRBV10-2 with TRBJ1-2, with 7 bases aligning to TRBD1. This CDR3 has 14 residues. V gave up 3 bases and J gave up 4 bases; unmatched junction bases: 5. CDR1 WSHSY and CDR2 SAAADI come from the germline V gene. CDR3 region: CASSEPGGGYGYTF. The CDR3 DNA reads TGCGCCAGCAGTGAACCAGGGGGAGGCTATGGCTACACCTTC.

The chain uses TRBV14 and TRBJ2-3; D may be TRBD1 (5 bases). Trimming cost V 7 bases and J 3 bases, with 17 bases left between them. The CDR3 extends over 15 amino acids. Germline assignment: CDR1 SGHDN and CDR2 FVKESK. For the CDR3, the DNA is TGTGCCAGCAAACCGCCAGGGTCCGTAACAGATACGCAGTATTTT. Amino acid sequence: CASKPPGSVTDTQYF.

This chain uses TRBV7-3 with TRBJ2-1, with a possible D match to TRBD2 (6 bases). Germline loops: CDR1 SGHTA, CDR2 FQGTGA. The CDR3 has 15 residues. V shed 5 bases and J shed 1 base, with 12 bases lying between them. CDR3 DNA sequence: TGTGCCAGCAGCCCAGCGGGTACATCCTACAATGAGCAGTTCTTC. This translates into CASSPAGTSYNEQFF.

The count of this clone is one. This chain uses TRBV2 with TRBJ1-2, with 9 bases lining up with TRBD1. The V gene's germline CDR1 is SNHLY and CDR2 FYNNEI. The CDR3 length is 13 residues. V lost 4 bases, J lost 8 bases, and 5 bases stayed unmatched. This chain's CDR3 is CASSAGTGKGYTF. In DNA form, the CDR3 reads TGTGCCAGCAGTGCCGGGACAGGGAAAGGCTACACCTTC.

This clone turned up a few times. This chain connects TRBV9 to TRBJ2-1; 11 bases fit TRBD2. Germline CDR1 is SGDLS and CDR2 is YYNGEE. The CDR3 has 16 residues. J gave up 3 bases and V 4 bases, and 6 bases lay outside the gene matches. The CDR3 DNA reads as TGTGCCAGCAGCATTAAGACTAGCGGGGTCTACAATGAGCAGTTCTTC. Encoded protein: CASSIKTSGVYNEQFF. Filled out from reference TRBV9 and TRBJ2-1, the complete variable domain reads DSGVTQTPKHLITATGQRVTLRCSPRSGDLSVYWYQQSLDQGLQFLIQYYNGEERAKGNILERFSAQQFPDLHSELNLSSLELGDSALYFCASSIKTSGVYNEQFFGPGTRLTVL.

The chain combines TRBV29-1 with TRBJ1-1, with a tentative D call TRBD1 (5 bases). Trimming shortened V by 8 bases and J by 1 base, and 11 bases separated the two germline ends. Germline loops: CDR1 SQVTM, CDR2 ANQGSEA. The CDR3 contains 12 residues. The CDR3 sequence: CSTRDGNTEAFF. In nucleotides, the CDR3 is TGCAGCACGCGGGACGGGAACACTGAAGCTTTCTTT.

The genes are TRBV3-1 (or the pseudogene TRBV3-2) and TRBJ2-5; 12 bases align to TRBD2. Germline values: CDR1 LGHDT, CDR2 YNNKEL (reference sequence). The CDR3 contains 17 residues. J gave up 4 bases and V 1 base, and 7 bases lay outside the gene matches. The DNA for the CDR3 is TGTGCCAGCAGCCAAGGGCTAGCGGGGGGGCGCGGAGAGACCCAGTACTTC. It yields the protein CASSQGLAGGRGETQYF.

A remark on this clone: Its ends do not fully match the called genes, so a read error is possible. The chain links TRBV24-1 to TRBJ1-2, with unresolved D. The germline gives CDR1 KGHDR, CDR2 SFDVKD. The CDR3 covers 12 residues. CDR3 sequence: CATSDHYYGYTF. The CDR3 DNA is TGTGCCACAAGTGATCACTACTATGGCTACACCTTC.

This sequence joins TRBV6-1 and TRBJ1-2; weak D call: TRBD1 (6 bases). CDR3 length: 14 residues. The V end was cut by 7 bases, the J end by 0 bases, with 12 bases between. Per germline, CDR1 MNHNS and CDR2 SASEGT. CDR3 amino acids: CASITGGSNYGYTF. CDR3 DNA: TGTGCCAGCATAACGGGGGGCTCTAACTATGGCTACACCTTC.

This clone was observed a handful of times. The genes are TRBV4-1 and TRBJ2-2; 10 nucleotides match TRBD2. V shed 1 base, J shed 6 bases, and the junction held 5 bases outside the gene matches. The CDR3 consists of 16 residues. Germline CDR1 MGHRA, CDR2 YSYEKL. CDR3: CASSQGPAGGPGELFF. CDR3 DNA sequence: TGCGCCAGCAGCCAAGGGCCAGCGGGAGGGCCCGGGGAGCTGTTTTTT.

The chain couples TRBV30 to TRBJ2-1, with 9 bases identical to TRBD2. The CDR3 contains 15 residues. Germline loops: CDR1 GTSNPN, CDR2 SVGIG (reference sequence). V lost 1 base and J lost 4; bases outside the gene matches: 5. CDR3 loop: CAWSALAGRYNEQFF. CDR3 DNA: TGTGCCTGGAGTGCCCTAGCGGGGAGGTACAATGAGCAGTTCTTC. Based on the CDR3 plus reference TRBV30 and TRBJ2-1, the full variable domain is SQTIHQWPATLVQPVGSPLSLECTVEGTSNPNLYWYRQAAGRGLQLLFYSVGIGQISSEVPQNLSASRPQDRQFILSSKKLLLSDSGFYLCAWSALAGRYNEQFFGPGTRLTVL.

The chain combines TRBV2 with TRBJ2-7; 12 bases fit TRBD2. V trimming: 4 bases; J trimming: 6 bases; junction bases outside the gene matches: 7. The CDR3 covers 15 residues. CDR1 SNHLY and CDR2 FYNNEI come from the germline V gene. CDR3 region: CASSVRLAGAGEQYF. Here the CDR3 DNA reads TGTGCCAGCAGTGTAAGACTAGCGGGAGCCGGCGAGCAGTACTTC.

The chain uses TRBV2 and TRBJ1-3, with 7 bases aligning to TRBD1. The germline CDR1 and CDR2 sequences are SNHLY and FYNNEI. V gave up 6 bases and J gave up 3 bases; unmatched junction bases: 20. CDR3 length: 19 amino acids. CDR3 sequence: CASSHRTGGQTAVGNTIYF. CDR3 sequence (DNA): TGTGCCAGCAGCCACCGGACAGGCGGCCAAACGGCTGTTGGAAACACCATATATTTT.

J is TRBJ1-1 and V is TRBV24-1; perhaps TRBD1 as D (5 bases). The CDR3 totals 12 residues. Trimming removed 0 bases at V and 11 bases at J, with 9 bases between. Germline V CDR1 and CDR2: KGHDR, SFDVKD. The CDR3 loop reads CATSDLQGKAFF. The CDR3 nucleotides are TGTGCCACCAGTGATTTGCAGGGCAAGGCTTTCTTT.

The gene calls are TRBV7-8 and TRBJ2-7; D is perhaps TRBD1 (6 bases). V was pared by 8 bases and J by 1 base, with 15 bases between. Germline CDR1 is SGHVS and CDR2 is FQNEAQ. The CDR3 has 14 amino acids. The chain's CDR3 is CASHRTGPSYEQYF. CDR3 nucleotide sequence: TGTGCCAGCCATCGAACAGGGCCGTCCTACGAGCAGTACTTC.

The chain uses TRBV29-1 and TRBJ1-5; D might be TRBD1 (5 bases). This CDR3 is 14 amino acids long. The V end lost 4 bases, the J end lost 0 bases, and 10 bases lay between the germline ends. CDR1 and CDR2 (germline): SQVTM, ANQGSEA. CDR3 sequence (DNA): TGCAGCGTTGGGCAGGGAAGTAGCAATCAGCCCCAGCATTTT. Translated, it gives CSVGQGSSNQPQHF.